This T cell receptor (beta chain) comes out of a study of cytomegalovirus exposure and HLA in healthy donors. The PCR employed 60 Vbeta primers together with 13 Jbeta primers. Assay used: immunoSEQ multiplex PCR; TCRdb lists only in-frame clones, some missing. The table lists 170,000 or so clones, more than 60% of them singletons. Findings and limits, study-wide: In an earlier analysis, about 87% or about 30%: the productive usage of most TCR beta V segments.

This CDR3 has 13 residues. J was trimmed by 9 bases and V by 5 bases; bases with no gene match: 8. Germline-derived CDR1 and CDR2 are SGHAT and FQNNGV. This clone showed up just a few times. Its target is not known. Sequencing was done on a sample of PBMCs. This sequence joins TRBV11-2 and TRBJ2-3, with 7 bases aligning to TRBD1. The clonotype originates from a woman aged 25-40 years in good health and CMV-seropositive. CDR3 residues: CASSPGQVHTQYF. In nucleotides, the CDR3 is TGTGCCAGCAGCCCTGGACAGGTACACACGCAGTATTTT. The full variable domain, in which reference TRBV11-2 and TRBJ2-3 provide the parts outside the CDR3, is EAGVAQSPRYKIIEKRQSVAFWCNPISGHATLYWYQQILGQGPKLLIQFQNNGVVDDSQLPKDRFSAERLKGVDSTLKIQPAKLEDSAVYLCASSPGQVHTQYFGPGTRLTVL.